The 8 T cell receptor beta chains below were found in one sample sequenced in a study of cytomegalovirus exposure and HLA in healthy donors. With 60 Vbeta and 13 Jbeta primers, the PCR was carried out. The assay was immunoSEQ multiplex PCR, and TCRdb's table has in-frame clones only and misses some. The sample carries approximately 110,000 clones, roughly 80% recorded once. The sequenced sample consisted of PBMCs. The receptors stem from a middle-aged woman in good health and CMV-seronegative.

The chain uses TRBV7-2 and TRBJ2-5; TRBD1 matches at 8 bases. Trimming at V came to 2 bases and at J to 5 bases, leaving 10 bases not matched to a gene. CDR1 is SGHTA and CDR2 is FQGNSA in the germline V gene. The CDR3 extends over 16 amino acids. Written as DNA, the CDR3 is TGTGCCAGCAGCTTAACGGGGCAGGGGGCATGGGAGACCCAGTACTTC. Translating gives CASSLTGQGAWETQYF.

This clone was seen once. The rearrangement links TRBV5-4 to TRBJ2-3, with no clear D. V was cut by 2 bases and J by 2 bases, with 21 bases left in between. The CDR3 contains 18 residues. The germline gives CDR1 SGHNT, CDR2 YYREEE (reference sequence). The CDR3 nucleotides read TGTGCCAGCAGCTTACCCTCGTCGGGTAGAGTCCTCACAGATACGCAGTATTTT. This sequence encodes CASSLPSSGRVLTDTQYF.

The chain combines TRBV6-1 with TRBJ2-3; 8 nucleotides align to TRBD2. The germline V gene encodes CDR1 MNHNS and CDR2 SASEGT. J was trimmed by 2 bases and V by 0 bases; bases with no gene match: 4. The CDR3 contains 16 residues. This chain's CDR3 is CASSEASGGPTDTQYF. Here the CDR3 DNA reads TGTGCCAGCAGTGAAGCGAGCGGGGGCCCCACAGATACGCAGTATTTT.

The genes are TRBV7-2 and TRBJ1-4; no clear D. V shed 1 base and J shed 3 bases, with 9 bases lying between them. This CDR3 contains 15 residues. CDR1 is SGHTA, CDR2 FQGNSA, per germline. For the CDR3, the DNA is TGTGCCAGCAGCTTAGTTTCGGGGTCTAATGAAAAACTGTTTTTT. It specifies CASSLVSGSNEKLFF.

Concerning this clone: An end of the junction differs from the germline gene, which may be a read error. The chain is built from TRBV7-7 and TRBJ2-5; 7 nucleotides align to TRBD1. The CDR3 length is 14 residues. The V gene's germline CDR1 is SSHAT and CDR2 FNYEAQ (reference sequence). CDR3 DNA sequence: TGTGCTAGCAGCACTGGGACAGTCCAAGAGACCCAGTACTTC. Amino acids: CASSTGTVQETQYF. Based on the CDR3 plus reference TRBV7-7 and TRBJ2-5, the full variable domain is GAGVSQSPRYKVTKRGQDVTLRCDPISSHATLYWYQQALGQGPEFLTYFNYEAQPDKSGLPSDRFSAERPEGSISTLTIQRTEQRDSAMYRCASSTGTVQETQYFGPGTRLLVL.

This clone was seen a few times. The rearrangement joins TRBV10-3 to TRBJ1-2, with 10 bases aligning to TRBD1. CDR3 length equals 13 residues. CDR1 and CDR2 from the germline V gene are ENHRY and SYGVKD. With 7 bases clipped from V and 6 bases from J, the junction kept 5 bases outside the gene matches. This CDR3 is CAIMAGQGDGYTF. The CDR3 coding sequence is TGTGCCATCATGGCCGGACAGGGGGATGGCTACACCTTC.

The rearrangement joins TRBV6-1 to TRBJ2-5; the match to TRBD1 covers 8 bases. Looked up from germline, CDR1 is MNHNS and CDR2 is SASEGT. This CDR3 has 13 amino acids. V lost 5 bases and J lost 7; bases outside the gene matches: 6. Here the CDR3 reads CASSPSGGGTQYF. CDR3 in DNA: TGTGCCAGCAGTCCCTCAGGGGGCGGGACCCAGTACTTC.

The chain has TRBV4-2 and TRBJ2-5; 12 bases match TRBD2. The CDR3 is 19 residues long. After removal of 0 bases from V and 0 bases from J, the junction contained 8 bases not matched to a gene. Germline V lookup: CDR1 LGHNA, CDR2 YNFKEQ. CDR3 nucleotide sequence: TGTGCCAGCAGCCAAGATTTAAGGCTAGCGGGAGGGCACCAAGAGACCCAGTACTTC. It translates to CASSQDLRLAGGHQETQYF.